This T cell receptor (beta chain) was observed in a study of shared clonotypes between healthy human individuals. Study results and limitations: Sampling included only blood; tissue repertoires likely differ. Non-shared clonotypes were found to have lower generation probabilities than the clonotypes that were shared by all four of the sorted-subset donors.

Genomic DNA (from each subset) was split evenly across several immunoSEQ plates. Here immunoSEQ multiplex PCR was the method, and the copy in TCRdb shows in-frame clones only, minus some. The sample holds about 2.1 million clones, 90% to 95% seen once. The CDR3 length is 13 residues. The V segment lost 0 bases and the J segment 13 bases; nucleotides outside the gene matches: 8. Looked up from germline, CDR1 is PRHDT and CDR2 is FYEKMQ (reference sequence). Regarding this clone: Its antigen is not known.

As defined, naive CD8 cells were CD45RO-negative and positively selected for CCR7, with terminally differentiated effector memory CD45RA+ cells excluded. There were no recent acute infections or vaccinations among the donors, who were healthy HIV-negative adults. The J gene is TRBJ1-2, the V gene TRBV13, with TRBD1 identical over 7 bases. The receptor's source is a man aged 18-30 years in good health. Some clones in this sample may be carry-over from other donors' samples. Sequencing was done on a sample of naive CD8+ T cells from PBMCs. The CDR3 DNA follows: TGTGCCAGCAGCTTAGGAGGGGACAGTTTGTGCACCTTC. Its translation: CASSLGGDSLCTF.